This TCR beta chain was observed in a study of T cells in Graves' hyperthyroidism and ophthalmopathy. RNA transcripts served as the template for amplifying TCR beta CDR3 regions. The TCR CDR3 first-round RT-PCR relied on the HTBI primer set. MiXCR, applied by TCRdb to the multiplex PCR reads, yields one record per CDR3 protein. The sample carries approximately 320,000 distinct CDR3 sequences, around a sixth recorded once. V was shortened by 5 bases and J by 4 bases, with 14 bases between the two germline ends. CDR1 SGHAT and CDR2 FQNNGV come from the germline V gene. The CDR3 spans 14 residues. This clonotype appeared many times. Stable Graves' hyperthyroidism denoted no ophthalmopathy progression over 18 months. Clinical symptoms, serum thyroxine, TRAb, thyroid ultrasound and orbital computed tomography established diagnosis.

The sequence was collected from a man under 40 with Graves' hyperthyroidism. This chain connects TRBV11-2 to TRBJ2-5, with D perhaps matching TRBD2 (5 bases). Sequenced material: blood. The CDR3 protein is CASSPPGSVETQYF. CDR3 nucleotides: TGTGCCAGCAGCCCCCCGGGGAGCGTAGAGACCCAGTACTTC.